This entry lists 26 T cell receptor beta chains sequenced from one sample in a study of blood T cell repertoires in COVID-19. Measured with immunoSEQ multiplex PCR; TCRdb has only the in-frame clones, and not every one. The sample carries about 190,000 clones, around 90% recorded once. Input material: peripheral blood. These receptors were collected from a man aged 45-65 years with acute or convalescent COVID-19.

This clone appeared once. The chain links TRBV4-2 to TRBJ1-5; D is possibly TRBD1 (6 bases). Per the germline V gene, CDR1 is LGHNA and CDR2 is YNFKEQ. This CDR3 contains 17 residues. Trimming removed 0 bases at V and 4 bases at J, with 16 bases between. Here the CDR3 DNA reads TGTGCCAGCAGCCAAGAGGTTACGTCAGGGGTGAATCAGCCCCAGCATTTT. It translates to CASSQEVTSGVNQPQHF.

The chain is built from TRBV19 and TRBJ2-2, with 13 bases lining up with TRBD2. Trimming cost V 3 bases and J 5 bases; bases outside gene matches: 18. The V gene's germline CDR1 is LNHDA and CDR2 SQIVND (reference sequence). The CDR3 is made up of 21 amino acids. The CDR3 is CASSILGALGLAGRWTGELFF. The CDR3 DNA follows: TGTGCCAGTAGTATCTTGGGGGCGCTGGGACTAGCGGGGCGATGGACCGGGGAGCTGTTTTTT.

This chain joins TRBV6-5 and TRBJ2-5; TRBD2 matches at 7 bases. Per the germline V gene, CDR1 is MNHEY and CDR2 is SVGAGI. V lost 5 bases and J lost 3; bases outside the gene matches: 6. The CDR3 has 14 residues. DNA for the CDR3: TGTGCCAGCAGTCCCCGACTAGCAAAAGAGACCCAGTACTTC. Translation: CASSPRLAKETQYF.

V and J are TRBV5-1 and TRBJ2-3; 7 nucleotides line up with TRBD1. CDR3 length: 14 amino acids. Germline CDR1 reads SGHRS; CDR2 reads YFSETQ. V lost 4 bases and J lost 2; bases outside the gene matches: 4. The CDR3 is CASSMTGSTDTQYF. CDR3 nucleotide sequence: TGCGCCAGCAGCATGACAGGGTCCACAGATACGCAGTATTTT.

This rearrangement joins TRBV4-3 to TRBJ2-7; 10 nucleotides match TRBD2. This CDR3 has 16 amino acids. Trimming at V came to 0 bases and at J to 4 bases, leaving 6 bases not matched to a gene. Germline CDR1 LGHNA, CDR2 YSLEER. The DNA of the CDR3 is TGCGCCAGCAGCCAAGAAGCAGCGGGGGGGCCTTACGAGCAGTACGTC. Translated, it gives CASSQEAAGGPYEQYV.

The rearrangement links TRBV7-8 to TRBJ2-3; D ambiguous. CDR3 length equals 15 residues. Trimming stripped 2 bases from V and 1 base from J, with 10 bases between. Per the germline V gene, CDR1 is SGHVS and CDR2 is FQNEAQ. CDR3: CASSLKVRGTDTQYF. The DNA for the CDR3 is TGTGCCAGCAGCTTAAAGGTCCGGGGCACAGATACGCAGTATTTT.

The chain couples TRBV9 to TRBJ2-5; possible D gene TRBD2, 6 bases. Per the germline V gene, CDR1 is SGDLS and CDR2 is YYNGEE. Trimming removed 1 base at V and 4 bases at J, with 11 bases between. This CDR3 is 14 amino acids long. The CDR3 here is CASSVTGRGETQYF. The CDR3 DNA reads TGTGCCAGCAGCGTAACCGGGCGGGGAGAGACCCAGTACTTC.

This chain joins TRBV13 and TRBJ2-5; D gene unclear. CDR3 length: 11 residues. The V gene lost 5 bases and the J gene lost 5 bases, with 6 bases spanning the gap. Germline V gene data show CDR1 as PRHDT and CDR2 as FYEKMQ (reference sequence). The CDR3 sequence: CASSVSETQYF. The CDR3 nucleotides read TGTGCCAGCAGCGTTAGTGAGACCCAGTACTTC.

This sequence joins TRBV10-3 and TRBJ2-3; possibly TRBD2 for D (6 bases). Germline CDR1 ENHRY, CDR2 SYGVKD. The CDR3 covers 14 residues. V shed 10 bases and J shed 7 bases, with 21 bases lying between them. CDR3 amino acids: CATRGADPSYTQYF. The CDR3 DNA reads as TGTGCCACCCGCGGGGCAGACCCTAGCTATACGCAGTATTTT.

The chain uses TRBV3-1 (or the pseudogene TRBV3-2) and TRBJ2-5; no firm D call. Germline-derived CDR1 and CDR2 are LGHDT and YNNKEL (reference sequence). Trimming pared 2 bases from V and 5 bases from J, leaving 9 bases between. The CDR3 has 13 amino acids. CDR3 amino acids: CASSQRGVETQYF. For the CDR3, the DNA is TGTGCCAGCAGCCAAAGAGGTGTCGAGACCCAGTACTTC.

The V and J genes are TRBV5-1 and TRBJ2-1; possible D gene TRBD1, 5 bases. The CDR3 spans 15 residues. The V and J ends lost 0 bases and 5 bases respectively, with 12 bases between them. The germline V gene has CDR1 SGHRS and CDR2 YFSETQ. For the CDR3, the DNA is TGCGCCAGCAGCTTGGTCGGCCTGGACAACAATGAGCAGTTCTTC. Amino acids: CASSLVGLDNNEQFF.

The chain uses TRBV4-2 and TRBJ1-4; perhaps TRBD1 as D (6 bases). The CDR3 is 18 amino acids. Trimming took off 1 base at V and 5 bases at J, with 20 bases between the two ends. CDR1 LGHNA and CDR2 YNFKEQ come from the germline V gene. The DNA for the CDR3 is TGTGCCAGCAGCCAAGGAGTACAGGGTCGCGCTCAAAATGAAAAACTGTTTTTT. Protein sequence: CASSQGVQGRAQNEKLFF.

This clone was picked up one time. The chain couples TRBV19 to TRBJ1-2; 8 bases fit TRBD1. The germline CDR1 and CDR2 sequences are LNHDA and SQIVND (reference sequence). The CDR3 is 15 amino acids. V shed 1 base and J 3 bases; nucleotides not matched to a gene: 4. This CDR3 is CASSIVHRGDYGYTF. The CDR3 nucleotides read TGTGCCAGTAGTATAGTTCACAGGGGGGACTATGGCTACACCTTC.

This clone was recorded only once. The chain couples TRBV5-4 to TRBJ1-4; no firm D call. This CDR3 is 14 amino acids long. V lost 2 bases and J lost 0, with 5 bases in between. Germline-derived CDR1 and CDR2 are SGHNT and YYREEE (reference sequence). In nucleotides, the CDR3 is TGTGCCAGCAGCTTTTCCGCAACTAATGAAAAACTGTTTTTT. Translated: CASSFSATNEKLFF. The full variable domain, in which reference TRBV5-4 and TRBJ1-4 provide the parts outside the CDR3, is ETGVTQSPTHLIKTRGQQVTLRCSSQSGHNTVSWYQQALGQGPQFIFQYYREEENGRGNFPPRFSGLQFPNYSSELNVNALELDDSALYLCASSFSATNEKLFFGSGTQLSVL.

The chain couples TRBV5-1 to TRBJ2-5, with D possibly matching TRBD2 (5 bases). The length of the CDR3 is 13 residues. V gave up 4 bases and J gave up 3 bases, with 10 bases separating them. Germline V gives CDR1 SGHRS, CDR2 YFSETQ. The CDR3 spells CASSATGEETQYF. CDR3 sequence (DNA): TGCGCCAGCAGCGCTACCGGGGAAGAGACCCAGTACTTC.

This clone was observed once. The genes are TRBV2 and TRBJ1-5; 7 nucleotides agree with TRBD1. Germline V CDR1 and CDR2: SNHLY, FYNNEI. Germline trimming cut 8 bases from V and 2 bases from J; bases unmatched to any gene: 6. The CDR3 spans 14 residues. CDR3 coding DNA: TGTGCCAGCGACAGGGACGGCGGCAATCAGCCCCAGCATTTT. Its translation: CASDRDGGNQPQHF. The variable domain in full, with the rest retrieved from reference TRBV2 and TRBJ1-5, is EPEVTQTPSHQVTQMGQEVILRCVPISNHLYFYWYRQILGQKVEFLVSFYNNEISEKSEIFDDQFSVERPDGSNFTLKIRSTKLEDSAMYFCASDRDGGNQPQHFGDGTRLSIL.

The chain joins TRBV5-1 to TRBJ2-7; TRBD2 might be the D (6 bases). Trimming pared 0 bases from V and 0 bases from J, leaving 10 bases between. There are 15 residues in the CDR3. Germline V gene data show CDR1 as SGHRS and CDR2 as YFSETQ. In DNA, the CDR3 is TGCGCCAGCAGCTTGGGGCGGGAACTCTCCTACGAGCAGTACTTC. Its protein is CASSLGRELSYEQYF.

The rearrangement joins TRBV29-1 to TRBJ2-5; 8 nucleotides match TRBD1. This CDR3 contains 18 residues. Trimming removed 1 base from V and 2 bases from J; junction bases left unmatched: 15. Germline loops: CDR1 SQVTM, CDR2 ANQGSEA. Here the CDR3 DNA reads TGCAGCGTTGAAGGATGGGGAGGACAGGGTATACTACAAGAGACCCAGTACTTC. This codes for CSVEGWGGQGILQETQYF.

The J gene is TRBJ2-1, the V gene TRBV7-6, with 8 positions matching TRBD1. Unmatched junction bases numbered 14, after V lost 2 bases and J lost 5 bases. The germline V gene encodes CDR1 SGHVS and CDR2 FNYEAQ. The CDR3 has 18 residues. CDR3 in amino acids: CASSLKQGDGSRDNEQFF. The CDR3 DNA follows: TGTGCCAGCAGCTTAAAACAGGGGGACGGGAGCAGGGACAATGAGCAGTTCTTC. The full variable domain, its missing parts supplied by reference TRBV7-6 and TRBJ2-1, is GAGVSQSPRYKVTKRGQDVALRCDPISGHVSLYWYRQALGQGPEFLTYFNYEAQQDKSGLPNDRFSAERPEGSISTLTIQRTEQRDSAMYRCASSLKQGDGSRDNEQFFGPGTRLTVL.

This clone was found once. This chain connects TRBV19 to TRBJ2-1; possibly TRBD2 for D (5 bases). The germline V and J ends were trimmed by 3 bases and 0 bases, with 12 bases remaining between them. CDR1 LNHDA and CDR2 SQIVND come from the germline V gene (reference sequence). This CDR3 region has 16 residues. The CDR3 nucleotides are TGTGCCAGTAGTATCCGGCGGGCTAGCTCCTACAATGAGCAGTTCTTC. It codes for CASSIRRASSYNEQFF.

This rearrangement joins TRBV11-2 to TRBJ2-3; 8 bases map to TRBD2. Germline V gene data show CDR1 as SGHAT and CDR2 as FQNNGV. The CDR3 sequence is 16 residues long. V was clipped by 4 bases and J by 1 base; unmatched bases: 7. CDR3 loop: CASSYGVGGGTDTQYF. The CDR3 DNA reads TGTGCCAGCAGCTACGGTGTCGGGGGGGGCACAGATACGCAGTATTTT.

This chain connects TRBV3-1 (or the pseudogene TRBV3-2) to TRBJ2-1, with a weak D call TRBD2 (5 bases). V was pared by 4 bases and J by 9 bases, with 10 bases between. Germline V gene sequence: CDR1 LGHDT, CDR2 YNNKEL (reference sequence). The CDR3 is 12 amino acids. The chain's CDR3 is CASSLKRFEQFF. The CDR3 region has the DNA TGTGCCAGCAGCCTCAAGCGGTTTGAGCAGTTCTTC.

The chain has TRBV27 and TRBJ2-3; 9 nucleotides agree with TRBD2. Per the germline V gene, CDR1 is MNHEY and CDR2 is SMNVEV (reference sequence). The CDR3 runs 16 residues. The V segment lost 6 bases and the J segment 0 bases; nucleotides outside the gene matches: 7. CDR3 loop: CASSWGLAGSTDTQYF. CDR3 DNA: TGTGCCAGCAGCTGGGGGCTAGCGGGAAGCACAGATACGCAGTATTTT.

The J gene is TRBJ2-1, the V gene TRBV10-2, with D perhaps TRBD2 (5 bases). The V end was cut by 4 bases, the J end by 7 bases, with 17 bases between. The length of the CDR3 is 15 residues. The germline V gene has CDR1 WSHSY and CDR2 SAAADI. CDR3 sequence: CASSGGGSGRNEQFF. The CDR3 nucleotides read TGCGCCAGCAGTGGGGGTGGGAGTGGTAGGAATGAGCAGTTCTTC.

The V and J genes are TRBV7-6 and TRBJ2-5; D perhaps matches TRBD1 (5 bases). The germline V and J ends were trimmed by 6 bases and 0 bases, with 14 bases remaining between them. Germline V gene lookup returns CDR1 SGHVS and CDR2 FNYEAQ. There are 15 residues in the CDR3. The CDR3: CASREGVGNQETQYF. CDR3 DNA sequence: TGTGCCAGCAGGGAAGGGGTTGGAAACCAAGAGACCCAGTACTTC.

This chain connects TRBV5-1 to TRBJ2-5; TRBD2 agrees at 7 bases. There are 16 residues in the CDR3. The V gene's germline CDR1 is SGHRS and CDR2 YFSETQ. Germline trimming cut 0 bases from V and 2 bases from J; bases unmatched to any gene: 7. The CDR3 region is CASSLAISLAQETQYF. CDR3 DNA: TGCGCCAGCAGCTTGGCCATTTCACTAGCGCAAGAGACCCAGTACTTC.